This T cell receptor (beta chain) appears in the sequencing data of a study of naive and memory T cell subsets. Broader study findings: TCR counts from RNA may reflect activation-linked expression changes. Between naive and memory subsets, TCR abundance power law exponents differed. Over 90% of naive TCR sequences appeared only once, unlike memory subsets.

This clonotype was seen only a few times. Its antigen remains unidentified. Both TRBC1 and TRBC2 were covered by a beta constant-region primer of two equimolar oligonucleotides. TCRdb called the UMI-ligation and nested PCR reads again in MiXCR, with one record for every CDR3 protein. The table lists under 150,000 distinct CDR3 sequences, about 15% of them singletons. Cells stained for CD3, CD4, CD8, CD45RA and CD27 were sorted into four subsets. The germline V gene encodes CDR1 SNHLY and CDR2 FYNNEI. This CDR3 is 13 amino acids long. V lost 4 bases and J 0 bases, leaving 4 bases between the germline ends.

The sequenced sample consisted of naive CD4+ T cells from blood. This receptor was identified in a human donor in good health. The chain joins TRBV2 to TRBJ2-4; D not resolved. Here the CDR3 DNA reads TGTGCCAGCAGTGTTCTAGCCAAAAACATTCAGTACTTC. Amino acid sequence: CASSVLAKNIQYF.